The 9 T cell receptor beta chains listed next were all sequenced from one sample in a study of OX40 agonist ivuxolimab in advanced cancers. Sequencing used immunoSEQ multiplex PCR; TCRdb keeps in-frame clones, though not all of them. The sample has under 55,000 clones; 82% are singletons. This specimen was CD4+ or CD8+ T cells sorted from blood, taken in a trial of the OX40 agonist ivuxolimab. The receptors were sampled from an adult with an advanced solid tumor such as melanoma, head and neck, liver or kidney cancer.

The chain uses TRBV5-1 and TRBJ1-2, with 11 bases matching TRBD1. Germline CDR1 is SGHRS and CDR2 is YFSETQ. This CDR3 comprises 14 residues. Unmatched junction bases numbered 3, after V lost 2 bases and J lost 6 bases. CDR3 region: CASSFRTGGDGYTF. DNA for the CDR3: TGCGCCAGCAGCTTCCGGACAGGGGGCGATGGCTACACCTTC. Using reference TRBV5-1 and TRBJ1-2 for the parts outside the CDR3, the full variable domain is KAGVTQTPRYLIKTRGQQVTLSCSPISGHRSVSWYQQTPGQGLQFLFEYFSETQRNKGNFPGRFSGRQFSNSRSEMNVSTLELGDSALYLCASSFRTGGDGYTFGSGTRLTVV.

The chain combines TRBV6-6 with TRBJ2-7; D call uncertain. The CDR3 runs 13 residues. V lost 7 bases and J 0 bases, leaving 10 bases between the germline ends. Germline V CDR1 and CDR2: MNHNY, SVGAGI (reference sequence). The CDR3 DNA reads TGTGCCAGCAAGGAAGGCGGCTCCTACGAGCAGTACTTC. Protein: CASKEGGSYEQYF.

V and J are TRBV7-9 and TRBJ1-4, with a weak D call TRBD1 (5 bases). Trimming took 2 bases from V and 10 from J, leaving 14 bases between them. The CDR3 totals 14 residues. Germline values: CDR1 SEHNR, CDR2 FQNEAQ (reference sequence). CDR3 DNA sequence: TGTGCCAGCAGCTTAACGGAAGTTGGGGGAAAACTGTTTTTT. Its protein is CASSLTEVGGKLFF.

V gene TRBV6-4 combines with J gene TRBJ2-3; D unresolved. Between the trimmed V and J ends, which lost 0 bases and 1 base, there was a span of 17 bases. Germline assignment: CDR1 MRHNA and CDR2 SNTAGT. CDR3 length: 18 amino acids. This chain's CDR3 is CASSDSSISKVGTDTQYF. The CDR3 DNA sequence: TGTGCCAGCAGTGACTCGAGTATAAGCAAAGTGGGCACAGATACGCAGTATTTT.

The rearrangement uses TRBV6-1 and TRBJ1-2; D call uncertain. This CDR3 comprises 15 residues. The germline V and J ends were trimmed by 3 bases and 4 bases, with 15 bases remaining between them. Germline loops: CDR1 MNHNS, CDR2 SASEGT. This CDR3 reads CASSDSRTHTYGYTF. DNA of the CDR3: TGTGCCAGCAGTGACTCCCGGACCCATACCTATGGCTACACCTTC.

The chain recombines TRBV6-4 with TRBJ2-5, with 8 bases fitting TRBD1. The CDR3 runs to 13 residues. Germline loops: CDR1 MRHNA, CDR2 SNTAGT. The J segment lost 6 bases and the V segment lost 4 bases, leaving 4 bases of the junction unmatched. The DNA for the CDR3 is TGTGCCAGCAGTGCAGGGGGCCGGCAGACCCAGTACTTC. It codes for CASSAGGRQTQYF.

There are a few counts of this clone. J is TRBJ2-3 and V is TRBV7-9, with 8 positions matching TRBD2. Germline CDR1 SEHNR, CDR2 FQNEAQ (reference sequence). V was pared by 2 bases and J by 6 bases, with 10 bases of the junction left unmatched. This CDR3 region has 16 residues. As DNA, the CDR3 is TGTGCCAGCAGCTTAACCCCGGGACTAGGAAAGGATACGCAGTATTTT. Its translation: CASSLTPGLGKDTQYF.

The chain couples TRBV29-1 to TRBJ1-2; D unresolved. Trimming left V 1 base short and J 1 base short, with 4 bases between. CDR3 size: 12 residues. The germline CDR1 and CDR2 sequences are SQVTM and ANQGSEA. The CDR3 DNA reads TGCAGCGTTGAAGTGGATAACTATGGCTACACCTTC. Translation gives CSVEVDNYGYTF.

For the CDR3, the DNA is TGCGCCAGCAGCTTTAGGCTAGCGGGCACAGATACGCAGTATTTT. Its protein product is CASSFRLAGTDTQYF. The gene calls are TRBV5-1 and TRBJ2-3; TRBD2 matches at 7 bases. The germline gives CDR1 SGHRS, CDR2 YFSETQ. The CDR3 is 15 amino acids. V lost 2 bases, J lost 1 base, and 4 bases stayed unmatched.